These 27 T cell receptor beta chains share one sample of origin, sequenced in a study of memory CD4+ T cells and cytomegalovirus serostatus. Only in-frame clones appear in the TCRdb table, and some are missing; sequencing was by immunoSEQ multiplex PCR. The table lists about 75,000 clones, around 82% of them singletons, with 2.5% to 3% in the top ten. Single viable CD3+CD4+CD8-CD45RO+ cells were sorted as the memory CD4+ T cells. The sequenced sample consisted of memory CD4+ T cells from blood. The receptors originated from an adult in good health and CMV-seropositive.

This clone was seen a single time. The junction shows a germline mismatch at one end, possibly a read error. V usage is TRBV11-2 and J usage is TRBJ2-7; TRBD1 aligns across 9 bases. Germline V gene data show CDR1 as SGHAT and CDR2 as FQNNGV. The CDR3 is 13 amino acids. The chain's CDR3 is CASSSRPGQGMDF. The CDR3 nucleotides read TGTGCCAGCAGCTCTAGACCGGGACAGGGAATGGACTTC.

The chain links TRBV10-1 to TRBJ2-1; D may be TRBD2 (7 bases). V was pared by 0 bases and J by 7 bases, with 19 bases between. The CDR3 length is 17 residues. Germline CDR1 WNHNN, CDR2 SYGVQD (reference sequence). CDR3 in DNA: TGCGCCAGCAGTGAGTCGAATTATGGGGGGGCTCAAAATGAGCAGTTCTTC. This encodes CASSESNYGGAQNEQFF.

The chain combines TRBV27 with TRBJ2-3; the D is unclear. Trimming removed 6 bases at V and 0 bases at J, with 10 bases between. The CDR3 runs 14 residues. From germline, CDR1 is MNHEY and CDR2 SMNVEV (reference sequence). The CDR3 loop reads CASRADLSTDTQYF. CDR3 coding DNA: TGTGCCAGCAGGGCAGACCTTAGCACAGATACGCAGTATTTT.

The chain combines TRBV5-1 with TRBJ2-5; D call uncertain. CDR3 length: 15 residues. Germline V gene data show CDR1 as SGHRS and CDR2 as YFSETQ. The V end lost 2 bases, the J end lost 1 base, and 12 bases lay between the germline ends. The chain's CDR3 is CASSLIGQFQETQYF. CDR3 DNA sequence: TGCGCCAGCAGCTTAATCGGGCAGTTCCAAGAGACCCAGTACTTC.

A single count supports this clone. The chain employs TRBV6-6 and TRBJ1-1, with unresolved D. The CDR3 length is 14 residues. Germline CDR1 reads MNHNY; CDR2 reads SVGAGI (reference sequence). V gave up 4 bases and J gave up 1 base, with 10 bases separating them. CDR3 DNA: TGTGCCAGCAGTTGGAGAGATGAGAACACTGAAGCTTTCTTT. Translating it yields CASSWRDENTEAFF.

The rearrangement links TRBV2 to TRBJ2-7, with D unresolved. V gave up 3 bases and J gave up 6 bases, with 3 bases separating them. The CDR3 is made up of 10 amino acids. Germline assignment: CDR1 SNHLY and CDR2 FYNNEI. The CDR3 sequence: CASSDGEQYF. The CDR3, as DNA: TGTGCCAGCAGTGACGGCGAGCAGTACTTC.

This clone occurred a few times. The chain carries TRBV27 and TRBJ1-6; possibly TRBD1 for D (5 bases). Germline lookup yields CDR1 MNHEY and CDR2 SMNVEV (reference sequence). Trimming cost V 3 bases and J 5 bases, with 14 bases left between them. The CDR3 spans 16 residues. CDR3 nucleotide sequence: TGTGCCAGCAGTTTTTCCTCCGGGACCGATAATTCACCCCTCCACTTT. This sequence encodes CASSFSSGTDNSPLHF.

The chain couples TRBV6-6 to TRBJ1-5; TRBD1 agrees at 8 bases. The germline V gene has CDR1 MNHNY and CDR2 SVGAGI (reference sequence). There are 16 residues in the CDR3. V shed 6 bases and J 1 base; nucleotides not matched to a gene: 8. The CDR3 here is CASSQPQGASNQPQHF. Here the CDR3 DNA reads TGTGCCAGCAGCCAACCCCAGGGGGCGAGCAATCAGCCCCAGCATTTT.

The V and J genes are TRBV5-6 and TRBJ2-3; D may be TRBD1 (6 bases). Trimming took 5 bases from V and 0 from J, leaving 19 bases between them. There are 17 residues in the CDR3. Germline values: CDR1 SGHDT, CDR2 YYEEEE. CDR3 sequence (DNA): TGTGCCAGCAGTTTCTTGGACAGTCGTGCTAGCACAGATACGCAGTATTTT. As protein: CASSFLDSRASTDTQYF.

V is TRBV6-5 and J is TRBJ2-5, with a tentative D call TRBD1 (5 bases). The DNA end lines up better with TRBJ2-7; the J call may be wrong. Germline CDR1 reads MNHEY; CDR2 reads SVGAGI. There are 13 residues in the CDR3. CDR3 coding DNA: TGTGCCAGCAGAGCGACAGCCAGATACGAGCAGTACTTC. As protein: CASRATARYEQYF.

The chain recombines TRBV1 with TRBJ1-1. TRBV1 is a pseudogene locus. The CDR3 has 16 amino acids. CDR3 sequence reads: CTSSQVRRGVSTEAFF. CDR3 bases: TGCACCAGCAGCCAAGTAAGGAGGGGCGTATCCACTGAAGCTTTCTTT.

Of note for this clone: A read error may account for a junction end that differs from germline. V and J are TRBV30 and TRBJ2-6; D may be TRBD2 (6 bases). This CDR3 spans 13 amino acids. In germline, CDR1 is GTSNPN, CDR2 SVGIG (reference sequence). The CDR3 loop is CARRASGANVLTF. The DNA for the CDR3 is TGTGCCCGGAGGGCCTCTGGGGCCAACGTCCTGACTTTC.

The chain's CDR3 is CASSVGGSSYNEQFF. The CDR3 bases are TGTGCCAGCAGCGTCGGCGGGAGCTCCTACAATGAGCAGTTCTTC. The chain employs TRBV14 and TRBJ2-1; 7 nucleotides line up with TRBD2. The CDR3 is made up of 15 amino acids. V lost 5 bases to trimming and J lost 0 bases; unmatched junction nucleotides: 4. CDR1 is SGHDN and CDR2 is FVKESK in the germline V gene.

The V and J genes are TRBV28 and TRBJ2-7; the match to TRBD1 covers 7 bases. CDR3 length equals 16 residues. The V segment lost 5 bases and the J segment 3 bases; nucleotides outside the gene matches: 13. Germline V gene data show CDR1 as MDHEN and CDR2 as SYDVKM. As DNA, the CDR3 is TGTGCCAGCAGTCTCTTCCAGGGGGTAGTTTACTACGAGCAGTACTTC. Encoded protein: CASSLFQGVVYYEQYF.

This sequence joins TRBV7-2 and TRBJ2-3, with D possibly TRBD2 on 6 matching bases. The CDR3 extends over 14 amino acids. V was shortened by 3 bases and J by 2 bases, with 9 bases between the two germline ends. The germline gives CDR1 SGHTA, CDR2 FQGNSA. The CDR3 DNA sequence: TGTGCCAGCAGCTTTAGCGGTCCCACAGATACGCAGTATTTT. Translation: CASSFSGPTDTQYF.

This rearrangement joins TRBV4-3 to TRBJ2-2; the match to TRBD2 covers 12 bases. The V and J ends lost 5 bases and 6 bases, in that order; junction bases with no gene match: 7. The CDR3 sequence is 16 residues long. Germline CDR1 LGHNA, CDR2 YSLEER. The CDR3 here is CASSARLAGVAGELFF. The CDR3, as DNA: TGCGCCAGCAGCGCCAGACTAGCGGGAGTGGCCGGGGAGCTGTTTTTT.

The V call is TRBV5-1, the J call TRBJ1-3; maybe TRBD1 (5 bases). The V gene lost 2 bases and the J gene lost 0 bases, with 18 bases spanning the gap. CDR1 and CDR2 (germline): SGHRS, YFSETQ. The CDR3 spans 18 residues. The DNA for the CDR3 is TGCGCCAGCAGCTTTAACCGAGTTGGGACCACCTCTGGAAACACCATATATTTT. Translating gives CASSFNRVGTTSGNTIYF.

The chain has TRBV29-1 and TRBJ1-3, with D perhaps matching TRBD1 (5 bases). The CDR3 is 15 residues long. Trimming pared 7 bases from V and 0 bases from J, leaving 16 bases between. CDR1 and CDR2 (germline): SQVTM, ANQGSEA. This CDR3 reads CSAYSGGSSGNTIYF. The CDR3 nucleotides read TGCAGCGCGTACAGTGGGGGGTCCTCTGGAAACACCATATATTTT. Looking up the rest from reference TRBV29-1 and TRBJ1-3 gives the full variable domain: SAVISQKPSRDICQRGTSLTIQCQVDSQVTMMFWYRQQPGQSLTLIATANQGSEATYESGFVIDKFPISRPNLTFSTLTVSNMSPEDSSIYLCSAYSGGSSGNTIYFGEGSWLTVV.

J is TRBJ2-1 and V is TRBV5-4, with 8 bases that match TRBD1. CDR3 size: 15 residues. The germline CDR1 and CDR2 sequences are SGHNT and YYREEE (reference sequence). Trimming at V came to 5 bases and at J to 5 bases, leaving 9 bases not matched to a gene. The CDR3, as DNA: TGTGCCAGCAGTCGGGACAGGAGAAGTGACAATGAGCAGTTCTTC. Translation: CASSRDRRSDNEQFF.

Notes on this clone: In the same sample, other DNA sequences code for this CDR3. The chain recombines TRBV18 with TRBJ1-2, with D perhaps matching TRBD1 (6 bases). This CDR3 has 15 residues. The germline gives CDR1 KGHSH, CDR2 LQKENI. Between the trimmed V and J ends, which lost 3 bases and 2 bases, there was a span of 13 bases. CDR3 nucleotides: TGTGCCAGCTCACCCTCGACAGGCCACAACTATGGCTACACCTTC. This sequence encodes CASSPSTGHNYGYTF.

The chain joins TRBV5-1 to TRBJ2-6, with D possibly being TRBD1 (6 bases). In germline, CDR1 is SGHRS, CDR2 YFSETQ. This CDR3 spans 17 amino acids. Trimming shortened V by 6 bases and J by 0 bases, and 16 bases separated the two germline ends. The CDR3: CASTRTALNSGANVLTF. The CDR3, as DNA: TGCGCCAGCACTCGGACAGCCTTAAACTCTGGGGCCAACGTCCTGACTTTC.

The CDR3 DNA follows: TGTGCCTGGAGTGTATTTAGCGGGAGGACAGAGTCCTACAATGAGCAGTTCTTC. Translating it yields CAWSVFSGRTESYNEQFF. The chain joins TRBV30 to TRBJ2-1; 10 bases agree with TRBD2. Germline V gene sequence: CDR1 GTSNPN, CDR2 SVGIG (reference sequence). V dropped 0 bases and J dropped 1; count of bases not matched to a gene: 9. The CDR3 contains 18 residues.

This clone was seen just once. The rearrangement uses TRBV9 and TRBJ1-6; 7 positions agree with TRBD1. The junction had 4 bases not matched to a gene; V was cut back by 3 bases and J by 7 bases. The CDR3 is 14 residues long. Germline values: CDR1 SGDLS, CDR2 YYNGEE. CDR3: CASSAETGNSPLHF. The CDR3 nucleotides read TGTGCCAGCAGCGCAGAGACAGGGAATTCACCCCTCCACTTT.

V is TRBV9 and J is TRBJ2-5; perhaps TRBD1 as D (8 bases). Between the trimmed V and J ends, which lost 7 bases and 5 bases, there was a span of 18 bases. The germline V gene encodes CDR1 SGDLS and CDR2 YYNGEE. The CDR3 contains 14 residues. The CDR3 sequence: CASGGDRTGETQYF. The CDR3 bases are TGTGCCAGCGGGGGGGACAGGACCGGGGAGACCCAGTACTTC.

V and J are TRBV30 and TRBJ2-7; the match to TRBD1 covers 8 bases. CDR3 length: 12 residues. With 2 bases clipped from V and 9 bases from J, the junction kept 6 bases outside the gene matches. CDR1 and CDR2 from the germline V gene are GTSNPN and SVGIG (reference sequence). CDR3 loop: CAWSSQTGAQYV. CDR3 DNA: TGTGCCTGGAGTTCCCAGACAGGGGCGCAGTACGTC.

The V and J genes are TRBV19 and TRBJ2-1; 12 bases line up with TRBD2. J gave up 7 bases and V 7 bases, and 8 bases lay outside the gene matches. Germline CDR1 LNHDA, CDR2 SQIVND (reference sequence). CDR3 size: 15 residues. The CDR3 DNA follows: TGTGCCAGTACCCCTAGCGGGGGGGCCGTGAATGAGCAGTTCTTC. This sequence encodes CASTPSGGAVNEQFF.

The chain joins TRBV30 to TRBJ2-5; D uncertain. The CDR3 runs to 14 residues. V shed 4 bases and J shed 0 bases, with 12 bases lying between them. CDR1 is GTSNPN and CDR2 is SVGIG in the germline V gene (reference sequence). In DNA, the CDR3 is TGTGCCTGGAAAGCCGCCCCTTACCAAGAGACCCAGTACTTC. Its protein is CAWKAAPYQETQYF. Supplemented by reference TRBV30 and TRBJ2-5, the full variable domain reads SQTIHQWPATLVQPVGSPLSLECTVEGTSNPNLYWYRQAAGRGLQLLFYSVGIGQISSEVPQNLSASRPQDRQFILSSKKLLLSDSGFYLCAWKAAPYQETQYFGPGTRLLVL.